This T cell receptor beta chain comes out of a study of human T cells and chemical hapten exposure. Across the study: Sensitization applied 2% DPC to approximately 2 cm by approximately 2 cm of upper inner arm skin. In the roughly 25-week study, patients were dosed weekly with diphenylcyclopropenone on the scalp throughout. Regarding the study as a whole: With DPC sensitization, TCRs exceeding 1 in 1000 frequency showed no change.

This clonotype showed up just a few times. Its antigen remains unknown. The time point was: pre-sensitization, week 0. Treatment reported: therapeutic diphenylcyclopropenone sensitization with weekly scalp DPC. Unfractionated whole blood served as the source for total RNA extraction. From the RACE reads, TCRdb called clonotypes with MiXCR, one entry per CDR3 protein. The data show around 180,000 distinct CDR3 sequences, roughly 30% seen once. Here the sequenced sample was whole blood, taken in connection with sensitization to the hapten diphenylcyclopropenone (DPC). The sequence was collected from a woman younger than 45 with alopecia areata. Some clones in this sample may be carry-over from other donors' samples.

This chain's CDR3 is CASSPRASPDTQYF. CDR3 DNA: TGTGCCAGCTCACCAAGGGCTAGCCCAGATACGCAGTATTTT. The rearrangement uses TRBV18 and TRBJ2-3; weak D call: TRBD2 (5 bases). Trimming left V 2 bases short and J 4 bases short, with 10 bases between. This CDR3 has 14 residues. The germline V gene encodes CDR1 KGHSH and CDR2 LQKENI. The variable domain in full, with the rest retrieved from reference TRBV18 and TRBJ2-3, is NAGVMQNPRHLVRRRGQEARLRCSPMKGHSHVYWYRQLPEEGLKFMVYLQKENIIDESGMPKERFSAEFPKEGPSILRIQQVVRGDSAAYFCASSPRASPDTQYFGPGTRLTVL.